This TCR beta chain derives from a study of identical twins. Study-level points and caveats: Models underpredicted monozygotic twin sharing of out-of-frame TCR alpha. In zero-insertion analyses, partial confounding could arise from invariant MAIT and iNKT cells.

With no exceptions, donors were healthy Caucasians. TCRdb re-derived calls from the 5' RACE reads in MiXCR, one entry per CDR3 protein. The sample lists approximately 350,000 distinct CDR3 sequences, around an eighth occurring once. This clonotype was seen a handful of times. Its matching antigen is unknown. V was cut by 5 bases and J by 7 bases, with 20 bases left in between. The CDR3 has 16 amino acids. In addition, the sample was reused for a study of yellow fever vaccine responses in identical twins.

The chain employs TRBV12-3 or TRBV12-4 and TRBJ2-2, with D possibly TRBD2 on 6 matching bases. This clonotype originated in a woman aged 18 to 35 in good health. Sample: CD8+ T cells sorted from blood. The CDR3 spells CASSPPGLASGGELFF. DNA for the CDR3: TGTGCCAGCAGTCCCCCCGGGCTAGCGTCGGGCGGGGAGCTGTTTTTT.